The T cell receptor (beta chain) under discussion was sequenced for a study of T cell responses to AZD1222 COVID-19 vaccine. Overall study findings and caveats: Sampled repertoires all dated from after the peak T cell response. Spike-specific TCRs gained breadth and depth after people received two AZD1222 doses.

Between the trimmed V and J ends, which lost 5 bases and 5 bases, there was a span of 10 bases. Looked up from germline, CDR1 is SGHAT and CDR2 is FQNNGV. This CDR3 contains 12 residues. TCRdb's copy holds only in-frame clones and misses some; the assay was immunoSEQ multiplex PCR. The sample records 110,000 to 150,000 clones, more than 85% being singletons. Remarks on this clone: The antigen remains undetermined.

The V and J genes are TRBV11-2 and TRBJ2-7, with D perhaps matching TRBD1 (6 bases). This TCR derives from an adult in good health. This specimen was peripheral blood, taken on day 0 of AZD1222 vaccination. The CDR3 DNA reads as TGTGCCAGCAGCGTAACAGGGAACGAGCAGTACTTC. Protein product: CASSVTGNEQYF.